A single sample gave rise to the 13 T cell receptor beta chains below, sequenced in a study of tumor-infiltrating lymphocytes in primary liver carcinoma. With a constant-region primer, TCR beta cDNA was made from 400 to 550 ng of total RNA. Slightly modified ARM-PCR, run as three nested multiplex PCR rounds, produced the TCR beta libraries. The opening two PCR rounds, around 10 cycles each, paired TRBV1-TRBV30 forward primers with a C-beta reverse primer. TCRdb redid the calling of the multiplex PCR reads with MiXCR, one entry per CDR3 protein. The sample includes fewer than 350,000 distinct CDR3 sequences, 65% of them seen just once. Germline DNA was extracted alongside blood RNA, which was obtained from unsorted whole blood. Sequenced sample: peripheral blood. These receptors all come from a middle-aged man with primary liver carcinoma and hepatitis B virus infection.

Of note for this clonotype: A much larger clone is a single base away; this may be a read error. The V call is TRBV11-2, the J call TRBJ1-4; D is undetermined. This CDR3 region has 12 residues. The germline gives CDR1 SGHAT, CDR2 FQNNGV. V dropped 1 base and J dropped 8 bases, with 5 bases sitting between them. This CDR3 reads CASSLASEKLFF. The CDR3 DNA is TGTGCCAGCAGCTTAGCGAGCGAAAAACTGTTTTTT. The variable domain in full, with the rest retrieved from reference TRBV11-2 and TRBJ1-4, is EAGVAQSPRYKIIEKRQSVAFWCNPISGHATLYWYQQILGQGPKLLIQFQNNGVVDDSQLPKDRFSAERLKGVDSTLKIQPAKLEDSAVYLCASSLASEKLFFGSGTQLSVL.

Comments on this clonotype: An end of the junction differs from the germline gene, which may be a read error. V usage is TRBV11-1 and J usage is TRBJ1-1; D may be TRBD1 (5 bases). Germline V gives CDR1 SGHAT, CDR2 FQDESV (reference sequence). The CDR3 has 16 amino acids. The CDR3 sequence is CASNSRPGRELAEAFF. CDR3 sequence (DNA): TGTGCCAGCAACAGTCGGCCGGGCAGGGAGTTAGCTGAAGCATTCTTT. The complete variable domain, with remaining parts taken from reference TRBV11-1 and TRBJ1-1, reads EAEVAQSPRYKITEKSQAVAFWCDPISGHATLYWYRQILGQGPELLVQFQDESVVDDSQLPKDRFSAERLKGVDSTLKIQPAELGDSAMYLCASNSRPGRELAEAFFGQGTRLTVV.

Worth noting for this clonotype: Given a much more abundant clone one base away, this may be a read error. The CDR3 does not close with the conserved phenylalanine or tryptophan, likely indicating a read error. The V gene is TRBV29-1, the J gene TRBJ1-1; D remains ambiguous. The germline gives CDR1 SQVTM, CDR2 ANQGSEA. The CDR3 covers 13 residues. Trimming shortened V by 7 bases and J by 0 bases, and 12 bases separated the two germline ends. The CDR3 DNA follows: TGCAGCGCCGCACAGAATATGAACACTGAAGCTTTCATT. Encoded protein: CSAAQNMNTEAFI.

As for this clonotype: A much larger clonotype is one base distant, so this may be a read error. The J gene is TRBJ2-1, the V gene TRBV6-5, with D uncertain. Germline V gene data show CDR1 as MNHEY and CDR2 as SVGAGI. The CDR3 spans 15 residues. In DNA form, the CDR3 reads TGTGCCAGCAGTTACCTACCGAGCTCCCACAATGAGCAGTTCTTC. This sequence encodes CASSYLPSSHNEQFF.

About this clonotype: A junction end diverges from the germline sequence, so it may reflect a read error. The rearrangement uses TRBV11-2 and TRBJ2-4, with 8 bases identical to TRBD2. Germline V gene data show CDR1 as SGHAT and CDR2 as FQNNGV. The CDR3 totals 17 residues. CDR3 nucleotides: TGTGCCAGCAGCTTTCCCGGGACTAGAGGGACCAGAAACATTCAATACTTC. This codes for CASSFPGTRGTRNIQYF.

To note about this clonotype: A much larger clone is a single base away; this may be a read error. The chain carries TRBV6-1 and TRBJ1-5, with D possibly TRBD1 on 5 matching bases. Germline V gives CDR1 MNHNS, CDR2 SASEGT. The CDR3 has 14 amino acids. The V end lost 7 bases, the J end lost 4 bases, and 14 bases lay between the germline ends. The CDR3 here is CASIAGGTNQPQHF. The CDR3 DNA sequence: TGTGCCAGCATCGCCGGGGGGACGAATCAGCCCCAGCATTTT.

As concerns this clonotype: A much larger clone differs from this one at a single base, so this may be a read error. The gene calls are TRBV29-1 and TRBJ2-7; D not resolved. The germline V gene has CDR1 SQVTM and CDR2 ANQGSEA. This CDR3 is 12 amino acids long. In nucleotides, the CDR3 is TGCAGCGTTGGACCCGGAACCTACAAGCAGTACTTC. Its protein is CSVGPGTYKQYF.

CDR3 loop: CASTGQDHTGELFF. As DNA, the CDR3 is TGCGCCAGCACCGGACAGGACCACACCGGGGAGCTGTTTTTT. The chain is built from TRBV5-1 and TRBJ2-2; 7 bases match TRBD1. CDR1 and CDR2 (germline): SGHRS, YFSETQ. This CDR3 is built from 14 residues. V gave up 6 bases and J gave up 3 bases; unmatched junction bases: 5.

The chain recombines TRBV24-1 with TRBJ2-3; D call uncertain. The CDR3 contains 13 residues. V was clipped by 4 bases and J by 3 bases, with 7 bases between them. Germline assignment: CDR1 KGHDR and CDR2 SFDVKD. The CDR3 DNA sequence: TGTGCCACCAGTGACCCTCAGACAGATACGCAGTATTTT. It codes for CATSDPQTDTQYF.

Points on this clonotype: Relative to the germline gene, one junction end is altered; a read error may explain this. The V gene is TRBV29-1, the J gene TRBJ1-2; the D is unclear. Germline lookup yields CDR1 SQVTM and CDR2 ANQGSEA. The CDR3 sequence is 13 residues long. Here the CDR3 DNA reads TGCAACGTTGTGGTAGGAGTGAGCTATGGCTACACCTTC. Amino acid sequence: CNVVVGVSYGYTF.

This clonotype came up many times. This sequence joins TRBV11-3 and TRBJ2-3; 14 nucleotides line up with TRBD2. Trimming took 5 bases from V and 0 from J; bases not matched to a gene: 13. Per the germline V gene, CDR1 is SGHNT and CDR2 is YENEEA. This CDR3 comprises 20 residues. The CDR3: CASSPRGRTSGRLSTDTQYF. The DNA of the CDR3 is TGTGCCAGCAGCCCCCGAGGGAGGACTAGCGGGAGGTTAAGCACAGATACGCAGTATTTT.

V usage is TRBV5-1 and J usage is TRBJ1-1; D is uncertain. Trimming took 2 bases from V and 1 from J, leaving 12 bases between them. CDR1 is SGHRS, CDR2 YFSETQ, per germline. This CDR3 spans 15 amino acids. In DNA form, the CDR3 reads TGCGCCAGCAGCTTCTCTCAAGTTCGGAACACTGAAGCTTTCTTT. Its protein is CASSFSQVRNTEAFF.

The chain joins TRBV7-8 to TRBJ1-1; a possible D gene is TRBD1 (6 bases). The germline V gene encodes CDR1 SGHVS and CDR2 FQNEAQ. The V and J ends lost 5 bases and 3 bases respectively, with 13 bases between them. This CDR3 is built from 14 residues. The CDR3 nucleotides read TGTGCCAGCAGCGAGAGGGGGATAGACACTGAAGCTTTCTTT. Translation gives CASSERGIDTEAFF. The full variable domain, in which reference TRBV7-8 and TRBJ1-1 provide the parts outside the CDR3, is GAGVSQSPRYKVAKRGQDVALRCDPISGHVSLFWYQQALGQGPEFLTYFQNEAQLDKSGLPSDRFFAERPEGSVSTLKIQRTQQEDSAVYLCASSERGIDTEAFFGQGTRLTVV.